The rows below give T cell receptor beta chains drawn from one sample of a study of blood T cells in healthy people across ages. TCRdb itself ran the 5' RACE reads through MiXCR, one entry per CDR3 protein. The sample has hundreds of thousands of distinct CDR3 sequences, about 30% seen once. Sequenced material: blood. These receptors came from a woman over 75 in good health. CDR3s include the opening cysteine and the closing phenylalanine or tryptophan. The D gene is left open where the match is weak. Size tells how often a clone was seen (once, few, many) or the class of an expanded clone, and some rows leave it out.

abundance: many
d_gene: .
j_gene: TRBJ1-2
v_gene: TRBV12-3/TRBV12-4
CDR3aa: CASSLFRVDYGYTF
CDR3nt: TGTGCCAGCAGTTTATTTCGGGTTGACTATGGCTACACCTTC

abundance: many
d_gene: .
j_gene: TRBJ2-3
v_gene: TRBV3-1
CDR3aa: CASSPVGDTDTQYF
CDR3nt: TGTGCCAGCAGTCCCGTGGGGGACACAGATACGCAGTATTTT

abundance: .
d_gene: .
j_gene: TRBJ1-1
v_gene: TRBV2
CDR3aa: CASNQGMNTEAFF
CDR3nt: TGTGCCAGCAATCAGGGAATGAACACTGAAGCTTTCTTT

abundance: few
d_gene: .
j_gene: TRBJ1-3
v_gene: TRBV5-1
CDR3aa: CASSDITGGSGNTIYF
CDR3nt: TGCGCCAGCAGCGATATTACGGGTGGATCTGGAAACACCATATATTTT

abundance: .
d_gene: .
j_gene: TRBJ2-5
v_gene: TRBV7-2
CDR3aa: CASITDREGEQYF
CDR3nt: TGTGCCAGCATTACCGACAGGGAGGGAGAGCAGTACTTC

abundance: few
d_gene: .
j_gene: TRBJ1-5
v_gene: TRBV5-1
CDR3aa: CASSLFPGGNQPQHF
CDR3nt: TGCGCCAGCAGCCTTTTTCCAGGCGGCAATCAGCCCCAGCATTTT

abundance: many
d_gene: TRBD1
j_gene: TRBJ2-1
v_gene: TRBV6-2/TRBV6-3
CDR3aa: CASRGQGRDYEQFF
CDR3nt: TGTGCCAGCAGGGGACAGGGTAGGGACTATGAGCAGTTCTTC

abundance: once
d_gene: .
j_gene: TRBJ2-3
v_gene: TRBV29-1
CDR3aa: CSVRARDPGADTQYF
CDR3nt: TGCAGCGTTCGGGCCCGGGACCCGGGGGCAGATACGCAGTATTTT

abundance: many
d_gene: .
j_gene: TRBJ1-2
v_gene: TRBV5-1
CDR3aa: CASSLAANYGYTF
CDR3nt: TGCGCCAGCAGCTTAGCAGCTAACTATGGCTACACCTTC

abundance: .
d_gene: .
j_gene: TRBJ2-7
v_gene: TRBV7-2
CDR3aa: CASSIMDGTYEQYF
CDR3nt: TGTGCCAGCAGTATAATGGACGGTACCTACGAGCAGTACTTC

abundance: many
d_gene: .
j_gene: TRBJ1-5
v_gene: TRBV7-2
CDR3aa: CASSLAYSNQPQHF
CDR3nt: TGTGCCAGCAGCTTAGCGTATAGCAATCAGCCCCAGCATTTT

abundance: .
d_gene: .
j_gene: TRBJ1-4
v_gene: TRBV28
CDR3aa: CASTGGSLGEKLFF
CDR3nt: TGTGCCAGCACCGGCGGGTCCCTAGGTGAAAAACTGTTTTTT

abundance: .
d_gene: TRBD2
j_gene: TRBJ2-3
v_gene: TRBV7-8
CDR3aa: CASGARTGGGTDTQYF
CDR3nt: TGTGCCAGCGGAGCTAGAACGGGGGGGGGCACAGATACGCAGTATTTT

abundance: many
d_gene: .
j_gene: TRBJ2-7
v_gene: TRBV7-2
CDR3aa: CASSRDRGGSYEQYF
CDR3nt: TGTGCCAGCAGCAGGGACAGAGGGGGGTCCTACGAGCAGTACTTC

abundance: many
d_gene: TRBD1
j_gene: TRBJ2-1
v_gene: TRBV20-1
CDR3aa: CSAPGQSNNEQFF
CDR3nt: TGCAGTGCCCCGGGACAGTCTAACAATGAGCAGTTCTTC

abundance: .
d_gene: .
j_gene: TRBJ1-3
v_gene: TRBV28
CDR3aa: CASAPRKDLGNTIYF
CDR3nt: TGTGCCAGCGCTCCCCGTAAGGACCTGGGAAACACCATATATTTT

abundance: .
d_gene: .
j_gene: TRBJ1-2
v_gene: TRBV4-3
CDR3aa: CASSQGLEDGYTF
CDR3nt: TGCGCCAGCAGCCAGGGTTTGGAAGATGGCTACACCTTC

abundance: few
d_gene: TRBD1
j_gene: TRBJ1-1
v_gene: TRBV6-5
CDR3aa: CASRSRQGPVEPFF
CDR3nt: TGTGCCAGCAGAAGCAGACAGGGGCCCGTCGAACCTTTCTTT

abundance: many
d_gene: TRBD1
j_gene: TRBJ2-1
v_gene: TRBV2
CDR3aa: CASSQRGGTGAGNEQFF
CDR3nt: TGTGCCAGCAGTCAAAGGGGTGGGACAGGGGCAGGCAATGAGCAGTTCTTC

abundance: many
d_gene: TRBD2
j_gene: TRBJ2-5
v_gene: TRBV2
CDR3aa: CASTAGLNQETQYF
CDR3nt: TGTGCCAGCACCGCGGGACTAAACCAAGAGACCCAGTACTTC

abundance: many
d_gene: .
j_gene: TRBJ1-5
v_gene: TRBV6-5
CDR3aa: CASRPRQGFDQPQHF
CDR3nt: TGTGCCAGCAGACCCCGGCAGGGCTTCGATCAGCCCCAGCATTTT

abundance: .
d_gene: .
j_gene: TRBJ1-5
v_gene: TRBV12-3/TRBV12-4
CDR3aa: CASSFMWSNQPQHF
CDR3nt: TGTGCCAGCAGTTTTATGTGGAGCAATCAGCCCCAGCATTTT

abundance: .
d_gene: TRBD1
j_gene: TRBJ2-3
v_gene: TRBV20-1
CDR3aa: CSARGQGEGTDTQYF
CDR3nt: TGCAGTGCTAGGGGACAGGGGGAAGGCACAGATACGCAGTATTTT

abundance: .
d_gene: TRBD1
j_gene: TRBJ1-1
v_gene: TRBV12-3/TRBV12-4
CDR3aa: CASSHDRANTEAFF
CDR3nt: TGTGCCAGCAGCCACGACAGGGCGAACACTGAAGCTTTCTTT

abundance: few
d_gene: .
j_gene: TRBJ2-4
v_gene: TRBV13
CDR3aa: CASSLQGVKNIQYF
CDR3nt: TGTGCCAGCAGCCTTCAGGGAGTCAAAAACATTCAGTACTTC

abundance: .
d_gene: .
j_gene: TRBJ1-5
v_gene: TRBV24-1
CDR3aa: CATSVGRDSQPQHF
CDR3nt: TGTGCCACCAGTGTCGGAAGGGATTCACAGCCCCAGCATTTT

abundance: .
d_gene: TRBD1
j_gene: TRBJ1-4
v_gene: TRBV7-9
CDR3aa: CASSPGQHNEKLFF
CDR3nt: TGTGCCAGCAGCCCGGGACAGCATAATGAAAAACTGTTTTTT

abundance: many
d_gene: TRBD1
j_gene: TRBJ1-2
v_gene: TRBV6-6
CDR3aa: CASRRTGADGYTF
CDR3nt: TGTGCCAGCAGACGAACAGGGGCTGATGGCTACACCTTC

abundance: many
d_gene: .
j_gene: TRBJ1-2
v_gene: TRBV29-1
CDR3aa: CSVEDITDGYTF
CDR3nt: TGCAGCGTTGAAGATATTACGGATGGCTACACCTTC

abundance: many
d_gene: .
j_gene: TRBJ1-6
v_gene: TRBV6-5
CDR3aa: CASRSDRRNSPLHF
CDR3nt: TGTGCCAGCAGATCCGACAGGAGAAATTCACCCCTCCACTTT

abundance: many
d_gene: TRBD1
j_gene: TRBJ1-1
v_gene: TRBV28
CDR3aa: CASRLVGTGALEAFF
CDR3nt: TGTGCCAGCAGGCTTGTCGGGACAGGGGCTTTAGAAGCTTTCTTT

abundance: few
d_gene: .
j_gene: TRBJ1-6
v_gene: TRBV19
CDR3aa: CASSGGTKNSPLHF
CDR3nt: TGTGCCAGTAGTGGAGGGACGAAAAATTCACCCCTCCACTTT

abundance: .
d_gene: .
j_gene: TRBJ2-1
v_gene: TRBV5-1
CDR3aa: CASSPGTKLRIYNEQFF
CDR3nt: TGCGCCAGCAGCCCGGGTACTAAATTGCGAATCTACAATGAGCAGTTCTTC

abundance: .
d_gene: .
j_gene: TRBJ2-7
v_gene: TRBV28
CDR3aa: CASSPLIQGEQYF
CDR3nt: TGTGCCAGCAGTCCGCTCATCCAGGGGGAGCAGTACTTC

abundance: many
d_gene: .
j_gene: TRBJ2-5
v_gene: TRBV5-1
CDR3aa: CASSLGPQETQYF
CDR3nt: TGTGCCAGCAGCTTGGGACCGCAAGAGACCCAGTACTTC

abundance: many
d_gene: TRBD2
j_gene: TRBJ2-5
v_gene: TRBV7-3
CDR3aa: CASSLVGGGARETQYF
CDR3nt: TGTGCCAGCAGCTTAGTAGGCGGGGGGGCGAGAGAGACCCAGTACTTC

abundance: .
d_gene: TRBD1
j_gene: TRBJ1-5
v_gene: TRBV7-8
CDR3aa: CASSTLPGQGNQPQHF
CDR3nt: TGTGCCAGCAGCACGTTGCCGGGACAGGGCAATCAGCCCCAGCATTTT

abundance: many
d_gene: TRBD2
j_gene: TRBJ2-5
v_gene: TRBV5-1
CDR3aa: CASSLDSGGDGQYF
CDR3nt: TGCGCCAGCAGCTTGGATAGCGGGGGCGATGGCCAGTACTTC

abundance: .
d_gene: .
j_gene: TRBJ1-2
v_gene: TRBV7-9
CDR3aa: CASSLEAGVLYGYTF
CDR3nt: TGTGCCAGCAGCTTAGAGGCAGGGGTCCTCTATGGCTACACCTTC

abundance: .
d_gene: .
j_gene: TRBJ2-7
v_gene: TRBV15
CDR3aa: CATSLDSPYEQYF
CDR3nt: TGTGCCACCAGTTTAGACAGTCCCTACGAGCAGTACTTC

abundance: many
d_gene: .
j_gene: TRBJ2-1
v_gene: TRBV4-1
CDR3aa: CASSQDRNEQFF
CDR3nt: TGCGCCAGCAGCCAAGATAGAAATGAGCAGTTCTTC

abundance: .
d_gene: .
j_gene: TRBJ2-5
v_gene: TRBV5-1
CDR3aa: CASWWGGSEETQYF
CDR3nt: TGCGCCAGTTGGTGGGGGGGCAGCGAAGAGACCCAGTACTTC

abundance: .
d_gene: .
j_gene: TRBJ2-1
v_gene: TRBV7-8
CDR3aa: CASSFGTSRGNEQFF
CDR3nt: TGTGCCAGCAGCTTCGGGACATCGAGGGGCAATGAGCAGTTCTTC

abundance: .
d_gene: .
j_gene: TRBJ2-2
v_gene: TRBV28
CDR3aa: CASSFGRRPELFF
CDR3nt: TGTGCCAGCAGTTTTGGTCGCAGGCCGGAGCTGTTTTTT

abundance: few
d_gene: TRBD2
j_gene: TRBJ2-1
v_gene: TRBV2
CDR3aa: CASSENGGGSYNEQFF
CDR3nt: TGTGCCAGCAGTGAGAACGGGGGGGGCTCCTACAATGAGCAGTTCTTC

abundance: .
d_gene: .
j_gene: TRBJ2-3
v_gene: TRBV12-3/TRBV12-4
CDR3aa: CASSDRKSTDTQYF
CDR3nt: TGTGCCAGCAGTGACCGGAAGAGCACAGATACGCAGTATTTT

abundance: few
d_gene: .
j_gene: TRBJ2-1
v_gene: TRBV2
CDR3aa: CASSDRPPSSYNEQFF
CDR3nt: TGTGCCAGCAGTGATAGGCCTCCCAGCTCCTACAATGAGCAGTTCTTC

abundance: many
d_gene: .
j_gene: TRBJ2-7
v_gene: TRBV27
CDR3aa: CASRPVILREQYF
CDR3nt: TGTGCCAGCAGACCGGTAATCTTACGCGAGCAGTACTTC

abundance: many
d_gene: TRBD1
j_gene: TRBJ1-1
v_gene: TRBV5-1
CDR3aa: CASSFRTGGATEAFF
CDR3nt: TGCGCCAGCAGCTTTCGGACAGGGGGAGCCACTGAAGCTTTCTTT

abundance: few
d_gene: TRBD1
j_gene: TRBJ1-4
v_gene: TRBV27
CDR3aa: CASSPGTGGVWGREKLFF
CDR3nt: TGTGCCAGCAGTCCCGGGACAGGGGGCGTCTGGGGTAGAGAAAAACTGTTTTTT

abundance: many
d_gene: .
j_gene: TRBJ1-1
v_gene: TRBV6-5
CDR3aa: CASSYGYQGPDTEAFF
CDR3nt: TGTGCCAGCAGTTACGGGTATCAGGGGCCGGACACTGAAGCTTTCTTT

abundance: .
d_gene: .
j_gene: TRBJ1-1
v_gene: TRBV18
CDR3aa: CASSPSQVSNTEAFF
CDR3nt: TGTGCCAGCTCACCTAGTCAGGTCTCCAACACTGAAGCTTTCTTT

abundance: many
d_gene: TRBD1
j_gene: TRBJ2-1
v_gene: TRBV15
CDR3aa: CATSSPTGGTPYNEQFF
CDR3nt: TGTGCCACCAGCAGTCCAACAGGGGGCACCCCCTACAATGAGCAGTTCTTC

abundance: .
d_gene: .
j_gene: TRBJ2-3
v_gene: TRBV4-1
CDR3aa: CASSQEPTHTDTQYF
CDR3nt: TGCGCCAGCAGCCAAGAACCAACACACACAGATACGCAGTATTTT

abundance: many
d_gene: .
j_gene: TRBJ2-3
v_gene: TRBV6-1
CDR3aa: CASSEGSLSLDTQYF
CDR3nt: TGTGCCAGCAGTGAGGGCAGCCTTTCTTTGGATACGCAGTATTTT

abundance: few
d_gene: TRBD2
j_gene: TRBJ2-2
v_gene: TRBV2
CDR3aa: CASSVQRGATGELFF
CDR3nt: TGTGCCAGCAGTGTACAGCGGGGGGCCACCGGGGAGCTGTTTTTT

abundance: .
d_gene: .
j_gene: TRBJ1-1
v_gene: TRBV11-2
CDR3aa: CASTELVSTEAFF
CDR3nt: TGTGCCAGCACCGAACTCGTTAGCACTGAAGCTTTCTTT

abundance: .
d_gene: .
j_gene: TRBJ1-5
v_gene: TRBV6-1
CDR3aa: CASSGLEFYQPQHF
CDR3nt: TGTGCCAGCAGTGGATTGGAGTTTTATCAACCCCAGCATTTT

abundance: .
d_gene: .
j_gene: TRBJ1-1
v_gene: TRBV30
CDR3aa: CAWSPGGAEAFF
CDR3nt: TGTGCCTGGAGTCCGGGGGGGGCGGAAGCTTTCTTT

abundance: many
d_gene: .
j_gene: TRBJ2-7
v_gene: TRBV20-1
CDR3aa: CSAPGAGSYEQYF
CDR3nt: TGCAGTGCTCCAGGGGCCGGCTCCTACGAGCAGTACTTC